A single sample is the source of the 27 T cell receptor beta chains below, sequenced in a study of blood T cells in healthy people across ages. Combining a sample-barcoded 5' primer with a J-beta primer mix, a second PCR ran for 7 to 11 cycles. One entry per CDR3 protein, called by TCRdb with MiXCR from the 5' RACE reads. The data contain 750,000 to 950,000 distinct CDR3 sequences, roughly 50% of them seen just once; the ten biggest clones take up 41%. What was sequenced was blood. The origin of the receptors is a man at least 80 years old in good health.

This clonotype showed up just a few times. CDR3 in amino acids: CAIREQRDQNSPLHF. CDR3 DNA: TGTGCCATCAGAGAACAACGCGACCAGAATTCACCCCTCCACTTT. V usage is TRBV10-3 and J usage is TRBJ1-6; D gene unclear. In germline, CDR1 is ENHRY, CDR2 SYGVKD. CDR3 length: 15 amino acids. Trimming cost V 6 bases and J 7 bases, with 16 bases left between them.

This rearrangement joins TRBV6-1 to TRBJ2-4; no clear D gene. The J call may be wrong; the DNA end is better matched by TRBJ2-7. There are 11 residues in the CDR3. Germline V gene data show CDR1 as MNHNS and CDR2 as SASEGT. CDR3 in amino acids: CASRTLAEQYF. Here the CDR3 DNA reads TGTGCCAGCAGGACCCTCGCCGAGCAGTACTTC.

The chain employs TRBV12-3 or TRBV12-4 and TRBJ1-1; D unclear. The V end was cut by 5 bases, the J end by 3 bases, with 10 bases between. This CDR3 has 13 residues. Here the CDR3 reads CASSLKMDTEAFF. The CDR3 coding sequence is TGTGCCAGCAGTCTCAAGATGGACACTGAAGCTTTCTTT.

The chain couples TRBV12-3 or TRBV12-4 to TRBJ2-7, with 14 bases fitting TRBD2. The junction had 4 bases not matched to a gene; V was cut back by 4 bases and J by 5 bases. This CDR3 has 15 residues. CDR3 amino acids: CASSSRLAGGNEQYF. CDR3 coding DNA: TGTGCCAGCAGTTCACGACTAGCGGGAGGGAACGAGCAGTACTTC.

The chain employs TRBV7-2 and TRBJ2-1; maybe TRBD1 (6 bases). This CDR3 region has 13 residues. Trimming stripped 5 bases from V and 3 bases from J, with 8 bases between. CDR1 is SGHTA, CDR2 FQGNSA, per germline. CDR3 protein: CASSGQRYNEQFF. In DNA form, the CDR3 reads TGTGCCAGCAGCGGACAGCGCTACAATGAGCAGTTCTTC.

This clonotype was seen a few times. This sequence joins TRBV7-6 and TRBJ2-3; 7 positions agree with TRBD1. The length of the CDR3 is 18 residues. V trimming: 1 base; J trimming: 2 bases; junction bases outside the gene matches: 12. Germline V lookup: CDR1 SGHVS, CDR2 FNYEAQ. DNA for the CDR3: TGTGCCAGCAGCTTAGTGGGCACAGGGGCCATCTCCACAGATACGCAGTATTTT. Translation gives CASSLVGTGAISTDTQYF. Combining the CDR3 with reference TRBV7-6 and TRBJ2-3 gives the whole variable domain GAGVSQSPRYKVTKRGQDVALRCDPISGHVSLYWYRQALGQGPEFLTYFNYEAQQDKSGLPNDRFSAERPEGSISTLTIQRTEQRDSAMYRCASSLVGTGAISTDTQYFGPGTRLTVL.

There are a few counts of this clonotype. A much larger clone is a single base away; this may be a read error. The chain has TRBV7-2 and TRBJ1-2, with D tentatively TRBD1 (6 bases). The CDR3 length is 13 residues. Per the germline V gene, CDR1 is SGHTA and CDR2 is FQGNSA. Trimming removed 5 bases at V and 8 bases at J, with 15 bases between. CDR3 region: CASSARTAGGYTF. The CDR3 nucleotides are TGTGCCAGCAGCGCTAGGACAGCCGGAGGCTACACCTTC.

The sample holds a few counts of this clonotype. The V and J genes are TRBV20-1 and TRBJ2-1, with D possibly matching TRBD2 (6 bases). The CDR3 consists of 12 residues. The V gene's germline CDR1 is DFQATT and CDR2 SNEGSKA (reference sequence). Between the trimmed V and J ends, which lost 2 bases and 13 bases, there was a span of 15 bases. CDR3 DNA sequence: TGCAGTGCTAGACCATGGGGGACTCGTCAGTTCTTC. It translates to CSARPWGTRQFF.

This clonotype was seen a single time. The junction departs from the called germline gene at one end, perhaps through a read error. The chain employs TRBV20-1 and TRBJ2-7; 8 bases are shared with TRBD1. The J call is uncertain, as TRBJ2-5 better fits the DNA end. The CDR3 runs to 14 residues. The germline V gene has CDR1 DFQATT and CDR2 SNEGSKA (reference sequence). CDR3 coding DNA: TGCAGTACTAGGGGGGACAGGATTAAAGAGACCCAGTACTTC. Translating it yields CSTRGDRIKETQYF.

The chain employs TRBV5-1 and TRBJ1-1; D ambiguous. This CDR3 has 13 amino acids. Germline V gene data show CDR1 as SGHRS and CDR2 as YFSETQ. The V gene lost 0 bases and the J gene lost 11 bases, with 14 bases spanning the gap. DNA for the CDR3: TGCGCCAGCAGCTTGGTACCTCTGGGAGGGGCTTTCTTT. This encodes CASSLVPLGGAFF.

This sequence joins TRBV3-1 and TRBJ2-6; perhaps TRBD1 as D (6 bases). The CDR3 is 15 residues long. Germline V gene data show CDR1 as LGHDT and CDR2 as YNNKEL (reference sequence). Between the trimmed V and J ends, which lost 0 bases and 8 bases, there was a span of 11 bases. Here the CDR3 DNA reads TGTGCCAGCAGCCAAGAGGGGGACATCCCCAACGTCCTGACTTTC. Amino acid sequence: CASSQEGDIPNVLTF.

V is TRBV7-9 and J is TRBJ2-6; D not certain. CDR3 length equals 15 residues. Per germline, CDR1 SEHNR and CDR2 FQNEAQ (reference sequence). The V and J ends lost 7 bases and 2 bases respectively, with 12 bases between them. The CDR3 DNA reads TGTGCCAGCACCCAACTTCGGGCTGGGGCCAACGTCCTGACTTTC. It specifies CASTQLRAGANVLTF.

CDR3 DNA: TGCGCCAGCAGCCGTGAACTAGCGGGATCGCGAAATGAGCAGTTCTTC. Amino acids: CASSRELAGSRNEQFF. The chain uses TRBV5-1 and TRBJ2-1, with 10 bases identical to TRBD2. CDR1 and CDR2 (germline): SGHRS, YFSETQ. V lost 4 bases and J lost 7; bases outside the gene matches: 11. This CDR3 is built from 16 residues.

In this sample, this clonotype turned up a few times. The CDR3 here is CSARDSRLGTGGAYGYTF. CDR3 in DNA: TGCAGTGCTAGAGACAGTCGTCTGGGGACAGGGGGCGCCTATGGCTACACCTTC. V usage is TRBV20-1 and J usage is TRBJ1-2; 12 bases agree with TRBD1. There are 18 residues in the CDR3. The trim removed 0 bases at V and 4 bases at J, leaving 12 bases unmatched. CDR1 is DFQATT and CDR2 is SNEGSKA in the germline V gene (reference sequence).

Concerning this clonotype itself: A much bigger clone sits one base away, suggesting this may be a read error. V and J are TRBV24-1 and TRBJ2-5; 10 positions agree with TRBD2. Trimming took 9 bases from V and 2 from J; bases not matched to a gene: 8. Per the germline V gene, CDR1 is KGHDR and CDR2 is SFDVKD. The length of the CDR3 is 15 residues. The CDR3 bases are TGTGCCACCCATGGAGCGGGAGGGCTTCAAGAGACCCAGTACTTC. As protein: CATHGAGGLQETQYF.

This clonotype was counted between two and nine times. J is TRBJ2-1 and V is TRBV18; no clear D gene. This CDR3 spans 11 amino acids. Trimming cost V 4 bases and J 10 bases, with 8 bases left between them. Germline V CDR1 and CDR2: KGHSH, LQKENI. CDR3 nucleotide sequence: TGTGCCAGCTCACGGTACGGGGAGCAGTTCTTC. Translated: CASSRYGEQFF.

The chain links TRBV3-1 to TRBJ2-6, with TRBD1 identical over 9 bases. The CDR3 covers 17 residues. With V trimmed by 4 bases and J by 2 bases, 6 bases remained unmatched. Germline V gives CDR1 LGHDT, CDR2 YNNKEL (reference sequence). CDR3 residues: CASSLGTGTPGANVLTF. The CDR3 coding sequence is TGTGCCAGCAGCCTGGGGACAGGGACTCCTGGGGCCAACGTCCTGACTTTC.

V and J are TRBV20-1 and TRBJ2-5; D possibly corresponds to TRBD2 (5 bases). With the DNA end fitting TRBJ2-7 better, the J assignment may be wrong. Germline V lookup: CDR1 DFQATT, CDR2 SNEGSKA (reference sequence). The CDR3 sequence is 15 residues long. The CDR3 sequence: CSARGGPKVTYEQYF. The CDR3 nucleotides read TGCAGTGCTAGAGGAGGGCCCAAAGTGACCTACGAGCAGTACTTC.

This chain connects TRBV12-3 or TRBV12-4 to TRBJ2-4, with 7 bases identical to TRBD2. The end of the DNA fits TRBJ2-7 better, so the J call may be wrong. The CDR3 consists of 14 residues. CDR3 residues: CASRGDYARYEQYF. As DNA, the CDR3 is TGTGCCAGCAGGGGGGACTACGCTCGCTACGAGCAGTACTTC.

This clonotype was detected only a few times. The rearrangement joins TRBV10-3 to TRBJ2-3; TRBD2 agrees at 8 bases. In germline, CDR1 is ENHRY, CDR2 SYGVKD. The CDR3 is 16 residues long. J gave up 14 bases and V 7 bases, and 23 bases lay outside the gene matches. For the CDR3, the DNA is TGTGCCATCAAACAAGCGGGAGAGCAAGGGCACAGATACGCGTATTTT. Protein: CAIKQAGEQGHRYAYF.

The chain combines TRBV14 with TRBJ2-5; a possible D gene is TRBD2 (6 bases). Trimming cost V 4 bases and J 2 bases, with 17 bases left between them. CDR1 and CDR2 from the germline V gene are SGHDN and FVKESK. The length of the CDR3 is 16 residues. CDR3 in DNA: TGTGCCAGCAGCCGACTACGGGGGATGCCACAAGAGACCCAGTACTTC. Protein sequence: CASSRLRGMPQETQYF.

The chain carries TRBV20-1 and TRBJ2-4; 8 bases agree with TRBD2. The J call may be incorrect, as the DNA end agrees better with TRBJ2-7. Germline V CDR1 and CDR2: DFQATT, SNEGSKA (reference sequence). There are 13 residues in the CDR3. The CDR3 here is CSAEKRESYEQYF. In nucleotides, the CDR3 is TGCAGTGCTGAGAAGCGGGAGAGCTACGAGCAGTACTTC.

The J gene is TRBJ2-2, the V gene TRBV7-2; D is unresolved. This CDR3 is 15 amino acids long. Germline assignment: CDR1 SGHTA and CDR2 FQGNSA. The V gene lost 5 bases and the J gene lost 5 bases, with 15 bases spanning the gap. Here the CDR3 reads CASSVTAIGTGELFF. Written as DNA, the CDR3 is TGTGCCAGCAGCGTAACGGCGATAGGGACCGGGGAGCTGTTTTTT.

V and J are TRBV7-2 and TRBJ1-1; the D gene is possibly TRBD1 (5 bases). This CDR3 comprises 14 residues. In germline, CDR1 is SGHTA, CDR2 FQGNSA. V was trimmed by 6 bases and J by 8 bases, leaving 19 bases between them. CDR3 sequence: CASRTLWRGREAFF. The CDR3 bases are TGTGCCAGCAGGACCCTTTGGAGGGGTCGCGAAGCTTTCTTT.

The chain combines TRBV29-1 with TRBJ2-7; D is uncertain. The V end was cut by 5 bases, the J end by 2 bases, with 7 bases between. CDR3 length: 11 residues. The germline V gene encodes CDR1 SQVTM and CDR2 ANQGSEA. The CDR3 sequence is CSVRETYEQYF. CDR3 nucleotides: TGCAGCGTTAGGGAAACCTACGAGCAGTACTTC.

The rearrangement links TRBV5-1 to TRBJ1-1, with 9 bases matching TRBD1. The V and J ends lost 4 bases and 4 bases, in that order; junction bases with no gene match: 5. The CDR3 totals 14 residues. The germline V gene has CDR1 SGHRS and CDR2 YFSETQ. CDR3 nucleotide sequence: TGCGCCAGCAGCCGGTTGACAGGGGGCACTGAAGCTTTCTTT. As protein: CASSRLTGGTEAFF.

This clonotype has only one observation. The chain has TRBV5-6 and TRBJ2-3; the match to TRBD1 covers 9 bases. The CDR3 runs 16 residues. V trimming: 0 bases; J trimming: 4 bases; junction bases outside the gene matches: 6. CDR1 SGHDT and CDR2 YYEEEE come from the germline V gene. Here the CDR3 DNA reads TGTGCCAGCAGCTTGGACAGGGGGCGCTTGGCAGATACGCAGTATTTT. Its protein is CASSLDRGRLADTQYF. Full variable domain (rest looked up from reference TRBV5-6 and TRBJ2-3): DAGVTQSPTHLIKTRGQQVTLRCSPKSGHDTVSWYQQALGQGPQFIFQYYEEEERQRGNFPDRFSGHQFPNYSSELNVNALLLGDSALYLCASSLDRGRLADTQYFGPGTRLTVL.